This T cell receptor (beta chain) derives from a study of shared clonotypes between healthy human individuals. To note about this clone: Its antigen is as yet unknown.

Libraries were prepared by immunoSEQ multiplex PCR; TCRdb keeps only in-frame clonotypes and omits some of them. Of 2 million to 3 million clones listed, over 85% are singletons. Study findings and constraints: Larger richness was generally estimated for naive than memory subsets.

Trimming shortened V by 2 bases and J by 4 bases, and 11 bases separated the two germline ends. CDR3 length: 14 residues. Germline-derived CDR1 and CDR2 are SGHTA and FQGNSA. The material sequenced was naive CD4+ T cells from PBMCs. Subset in this sample: CD45RA+ positively selected. The receptor was derived from a man between 18 and 29 years old in good health. Some clones in this sample may be carry-over from other donors' samples. The V gene is TRBV7-2, the J gene TRBJ1-2; D remains unclear. CDR3 residues: CASSLYREGYGYTF. In DNA, the CDR3 is TGTGCCAGCAGCTTATATAGGGAGGGCTATGGCTACACCTTC. Combining the CDR3 with reference TRBV7-2 and TRBJ1-2 gives the whole variable domain GAGVSQSPSNKVTEKGKDVELRCDPISGHTALYWYRQSLGQGLEFLIYFQGNSAPDKSGLPSDRFSAERTGGSVSTLTIQRTQQEDSAVYLCASSLYREGYGYTFGSGTRLTVV.